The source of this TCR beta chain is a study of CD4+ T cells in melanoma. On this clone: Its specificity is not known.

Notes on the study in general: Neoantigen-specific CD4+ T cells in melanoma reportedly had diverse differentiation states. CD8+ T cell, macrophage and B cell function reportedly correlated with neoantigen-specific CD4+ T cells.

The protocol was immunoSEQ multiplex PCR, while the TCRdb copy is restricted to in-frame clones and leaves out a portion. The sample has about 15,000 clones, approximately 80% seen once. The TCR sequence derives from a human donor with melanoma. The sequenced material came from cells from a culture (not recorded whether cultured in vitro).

This chain's CDR3 is CASSSRDLYEQYF. CDR3 sequence (DNA): TGTGCCAGCAGCTCCCGGGACCTCTACGAGCAGTACTTC. The V call is TRBV11-2, the J call TRBJ2-7; D may correspond to TRBD1 or TRBD2 (5 bases each). Germline V gene data show CDR1 as SGHAT and CDR2 as FQNNGV. The V and J ends lost 4 bases and 3 bases respectively, with 10 bases between them. CDR3 size: 13 residues.